These 14 T cell receptor beta chains share one sample of origin, sequenced in a study of CD8+CD57+ T cells in acquired aplastic anemia. The template for TCR beta VDJ and CDR3 sequence profiling was genomic DNA. MiXCR, applied by TCRdb to the reads, yields one record per CDR3 protein. The sample comprises 150,000 or so distinct CDR3 sequences, roughly 54% of which are singletons, and approximately 12% rests with the top ten. CD8+CD57+ cell expansion, shown by flow cytometry, had occurred in the patients selected for sequencing. Sample: sorted CD4+, CD8+, or CD8+CD57+ T cells (not recorded which) from PBMCs. These receptors came from a human donor with aplastic anemia.

The chain combines TRBV13 with TRBJ2-7; TRBD2 agrees at 11 bases. CDR1 and CDR2 from the germline V gene are PRHDT and FYEKMQ (reference sequence). Trimming took 8 bases from V and 4 from J; bases not matched to a gene: 7. This CDR3 is built from 14 residues. The CDR3 nucleotides read TGTGCCAGCGGAGAAACTAGCGGGGGTTACGAGCAGTACTTC. It translates to CASGETSGGYEQYF.

This clonotype was found many times. This chain connects TRBV5-1 to TRBJ1-1; D is unresolved. The V end was cut by 0 bases, the J end by 1 base, with 4 bases between. The CDR3 runs 13 residues. Germline V gives CDR1 SGHRS, CDR2 YFSETQ. CDR3 loop: CASSLERNTEAFF. The CDR3 coding sequence is TGCGCCAGCAGCTTGGAAAGGAACACTGAAGCTTTCTTT.

This clonotype was detected ten times or more. This chain joins TRBV11-1 and TRBJ2-3, with D tentatively TRBD2 (5 bases). This CDR3 contains 15 residues. CDR1 and CDR2 from the germline V gene are SGHAT and FQDESV (reference sequence). V was clipped by 8 bases and J by 9 bases, with 24 bases between them. The CDR3 here is CASCCTAGQAGTQYF. The DNA of the CDR3 is TGTGCCAGCTGCTGTACCGCGGGTCAGGCAGGAACGCAGTATTTT.

This chain uses TRBV29-1 with TRBJ1-5; a possible D gene is TRBD1 (5 bases). Per germline, CDR1 SQVTM and CDR2 ANQGSEA. The V end was cut by 7 bases, the J end by 7 bases, with 17 bases between. CDR3 length: 13 amino acids. CDR3: CSASGGVDQPQHF. In DNA form, the CDR3 reads TGCAGCGCCTCGGGGGGGGTCGACCAGCCCCAGCATTTT.

The table lists this clonotype with many counts. V is TRBV13 and J is TRBJ2-7; 7 nucleotides match TRBD1. Germline lookup yields CDR1 PRHDT and CDR2 FYEKMQ (reference sequence). Trimming cost V 5 bases and J 5 bases; bases outside gene matches: 6. The CDR3 covers 13 residues. CDR3 DNA: TGTGCCAGCAGCCCCGAGGGACAGCACGAGCAGTACTTC. Amino acid sequence: CASSPEGQHEQYF.

The table lists this clonotype with a few counts. This chain uses TRBV6-5 with TRBJ2-4; 12 bases map to TRBD2. J lost 7 bases, V lost 2 bases, and 12 bases had no gene match. In germline, CDR1 is MNHEY, CDR2 SVGAGI. The CDR3 totals 18 residues. The CDR3 DNA sequence: TGTGCCAGCAGTTACGAGAGGACTAGCGGGGCTCGCAGGAACATTCAGTACTTC. As protein: CASSYERTSGARRNIQYF.

This clonotype showed up just once. The chain has TRBV9 and TRBJ2-7; D is unresolved. V was shortened by 0 bases and J by 0 bases, with 7 bases between the two germline ends. Germline V gives CDR1 SGDLS, CDR2 YYNGEE. The CDR3 has 14 residues. CDR3 nucleotides: TGTGCCAGCAGCGTAGATCATAGCTCCTACGAGCAGTACTTC. This translates into CASSVDHSSYEQYF.

The chain recombines TRBV19 with TRBJ2-2, with TRBD1 as a possible D gene (5 bases). The germline V and J ends were trimmed by 3 bases and 3 bases, with 11 bases remaining between them. This CDR3 has 15 residues. Germline loops: CDR1 LNHDA, CDR2 SQIVND (reference sequence). The chain's CDR3 is CASSMYPRDTGELFF. CDR3 DNA: TGTGCCAGTAGTATGTACCCCAGGGACACCGGGGAGCTGTTTTTT.

CDR3 nucleotide sequence: TGCAGTGCTAGGGCAAGCGGACAGATGAACACTGAAGCTTTCTTT. This sequence encodes CSARASGQMNTEAFF. The chain uses TRBV20-1 and TRBJ1-1, with D perhaps matching TRBD1 (6 bases). This CDR3 region has 15 residues. Germline assignment: CDR1 DFQATT and CDR2 SNEGSKA (reference sequence). V lost 3 bases to trimming and J lost 0 bases, with 14 bases between them.

This clonotype occurred many times. This rearrangement joins TRBV3-1 to TRBJ2-5; TRBD1 is a possible D gene (6 bases). Per germline, CDR1 LGHDT and CDR2 YNNKEL (reference sequence). There are 14 residues in the CDR3. Deletions cut 8 bases from V and 1 base from J, with 14 bases between. The CDR3 nucleotides read TGTGCCAGCCGAAAAACAGGGTCCCAAGAGACCCAGTACTTC. This encodes CASRKTGSQETQYF.

This clonotype was detected many times. This rearrangement joins TRBV6-2 or TRBV6-3 to TRBJ1-6, with TRBD1 matching over 7 bases. The germline gives CDR1 MNHEY, CDR2 SVGEGT. The junction had 6 bases not matched to a gene; V was cut back by 2 bases and J by 2 bases. The CDR3 is 17 residues long. This chain's CDR3 is CASSYGTVKTYNSPLHF. The CDR3 coding sequence is TGTGCCAGCAGTTACGGGACAGTCAAGACCTATAATTCACCCCTCCACTTT.

This clonotype appeared many times. The V call is TRBV19, the J call TRBJ2-1; TRBD1 might be the D (6 bases). There are 13 residues in the CDR3. The V end lost 5 bases, the J end lost 10 bases, and 15 bases lay between the germline ends. Germline values: CDR1 LNHDA, CDR2 SQIVND (reference sequence). The CDR3 sequence is CASSEGTRWEQFF. In DNA form, the CDR3 reads TGTGCCAGTAGTGAGGGGACACGCTGGGAGCAGTTCTTC.

This clonotype was observed a few times. CDR3 protein: CASSLDSSNQPQHF. CDR3 DNA: TGTGCCAGCAGTTTAGACAGTAGCAATCAGCCCCAGCATTTT. The rearrangement links TRBV12-3 or TRBV12-4 to TRBJ1-5, with D unresolved. V was shortened by 1 base and J by 0 bases, with 4 bases between the two germline ends. The CDR3 is 14 residues long.

V usage is TRBV24-1 and J usage is TRBJ2-2; D is undetermined. CDR3 length: 15 residues. With 4 bases removed from V and 1 base from J, the gap between germline ends came to 9 bases. Germline V CDR1 and CDR2: KGHDR, SFDVKD. The CDR3 spells CATSEGMGNTGELFF. The DNA of the CDR3 is TGTGCCACCAGTGAAGGGATGGGGAACACCGGGGAGCTGTTTTTT.